This TCR beta chain was sequenced in a study of blood T cell repertoires in COVID-19. The germline gives CDR1 SGHKS, CDR2 YYEKEE (reference sequence). V was pared by 1 base and J by 0 bases, with 3 bases of the junction left unmatched. This CDR3 region has 16 residues. Per the original data handling: For nucleated cells, counts were estimated from reference gene primer amplification. Repertoires were generated with immunoSEQ multiplex PCR, while TCRdb's copy carries only in-frame clones and drops some. D and trimming were read from the DNA, whereas the V and J calls and clone size are those reported in that table. Here the sample spans 350,000 or so clones, around 87% being singletons.

The sample comprised peripheral blood. The receptor was derived from a woman in her 30s with COVID-19, enrolled during active disease. The chain recombines TRBV5-5 with TRBJ2-2; 7 bases line up with TRBD1. The CDR3 nucleotides read TGTGCCAGCAGCTTGCTCCAGGGGGCGAACACCGGGGAGCTGTTTTTT. Translation: CASSLLQGANTGELFF. The full variable domain, completed using reference TRBV5-5 and TRBJ2-2, is DAGVTQSPTHLIKTRGQQVTLRCSPISGHKSVSWYQQVLGQGPQFIFQYYEKEERGRGNFPDRFSARQFPNYSSELNVNALLLGDSALYLCASSLLQGANTGELFFGEGSRLTVL.